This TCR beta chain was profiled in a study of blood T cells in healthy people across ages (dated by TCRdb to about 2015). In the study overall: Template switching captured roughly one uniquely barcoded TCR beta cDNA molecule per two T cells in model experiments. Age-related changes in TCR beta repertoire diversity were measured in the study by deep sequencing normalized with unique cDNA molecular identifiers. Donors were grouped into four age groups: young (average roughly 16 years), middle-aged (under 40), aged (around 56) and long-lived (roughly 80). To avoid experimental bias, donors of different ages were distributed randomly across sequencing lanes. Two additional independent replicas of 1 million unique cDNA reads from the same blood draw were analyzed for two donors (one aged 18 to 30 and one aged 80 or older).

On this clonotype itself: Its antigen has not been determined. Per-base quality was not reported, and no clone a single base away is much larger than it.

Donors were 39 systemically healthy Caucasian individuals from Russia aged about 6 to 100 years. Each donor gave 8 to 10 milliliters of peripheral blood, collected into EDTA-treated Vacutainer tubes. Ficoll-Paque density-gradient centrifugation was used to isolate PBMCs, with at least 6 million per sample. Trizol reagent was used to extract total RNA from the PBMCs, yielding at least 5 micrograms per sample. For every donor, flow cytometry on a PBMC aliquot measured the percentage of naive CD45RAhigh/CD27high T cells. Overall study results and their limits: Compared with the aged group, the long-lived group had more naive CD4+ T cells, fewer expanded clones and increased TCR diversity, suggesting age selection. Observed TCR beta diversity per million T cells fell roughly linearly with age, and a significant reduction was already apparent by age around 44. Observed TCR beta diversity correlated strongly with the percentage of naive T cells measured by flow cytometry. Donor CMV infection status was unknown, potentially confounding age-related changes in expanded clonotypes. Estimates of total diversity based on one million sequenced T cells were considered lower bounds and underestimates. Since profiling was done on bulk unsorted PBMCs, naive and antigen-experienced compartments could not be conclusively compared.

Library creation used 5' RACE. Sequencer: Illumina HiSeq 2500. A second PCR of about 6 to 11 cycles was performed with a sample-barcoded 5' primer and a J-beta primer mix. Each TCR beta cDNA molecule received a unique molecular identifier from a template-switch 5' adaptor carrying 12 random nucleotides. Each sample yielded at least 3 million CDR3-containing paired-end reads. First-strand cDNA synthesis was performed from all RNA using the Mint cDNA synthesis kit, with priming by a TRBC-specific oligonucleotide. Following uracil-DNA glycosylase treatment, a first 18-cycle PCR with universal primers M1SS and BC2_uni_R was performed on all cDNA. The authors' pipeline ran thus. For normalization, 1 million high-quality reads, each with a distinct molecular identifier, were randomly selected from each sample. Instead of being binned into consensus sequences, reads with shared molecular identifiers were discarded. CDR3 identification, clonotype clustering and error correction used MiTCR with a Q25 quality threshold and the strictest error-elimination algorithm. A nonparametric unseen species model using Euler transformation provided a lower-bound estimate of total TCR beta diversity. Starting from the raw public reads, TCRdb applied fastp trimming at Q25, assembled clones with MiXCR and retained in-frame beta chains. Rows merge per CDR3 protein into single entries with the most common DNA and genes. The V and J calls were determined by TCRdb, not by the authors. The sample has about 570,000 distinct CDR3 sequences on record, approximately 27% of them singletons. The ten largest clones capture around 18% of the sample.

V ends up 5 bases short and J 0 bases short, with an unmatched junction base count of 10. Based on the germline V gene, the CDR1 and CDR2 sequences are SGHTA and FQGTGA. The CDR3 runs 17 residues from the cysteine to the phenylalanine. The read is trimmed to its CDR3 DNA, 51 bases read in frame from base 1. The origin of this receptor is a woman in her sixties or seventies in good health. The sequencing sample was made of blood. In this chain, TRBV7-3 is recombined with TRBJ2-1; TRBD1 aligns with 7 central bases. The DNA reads TGTGCCAGCAGCCTGGGACCCAGGGGGAGCTCCTACAATGAGCAGTTCTTC. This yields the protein CASSLGPRGSSYNEQFF.